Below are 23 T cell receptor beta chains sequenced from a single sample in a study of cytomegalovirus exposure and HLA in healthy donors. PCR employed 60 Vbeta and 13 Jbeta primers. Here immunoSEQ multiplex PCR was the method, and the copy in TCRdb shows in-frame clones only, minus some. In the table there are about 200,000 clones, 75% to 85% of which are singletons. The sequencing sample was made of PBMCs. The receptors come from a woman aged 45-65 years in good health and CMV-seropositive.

In DNA form, the CDR3 reads TGTGCCAGCAGCGTCAGCGGGGGGGCCGTAAATGAGCAGTTCTTC. Protein sequence: CASSVSGGAVNEQFF. The rearrangement links TRBV9 to TRBJ2-1; TRBD2 agrees at 10 bases. Losses at the gene ends were 2 bases for V and 7 bases for J; bases not matched to a gene: 6. The CDR3 totals 15 residues. CDR1 is SGDLS, CDR2 YYNGEE, per germline.

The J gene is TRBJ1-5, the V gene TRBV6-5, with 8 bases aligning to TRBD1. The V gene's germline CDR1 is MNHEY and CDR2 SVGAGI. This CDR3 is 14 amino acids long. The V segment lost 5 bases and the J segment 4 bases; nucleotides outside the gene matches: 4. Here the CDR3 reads CASSTRQGNQPQHF. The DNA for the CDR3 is TGTGCCAGCAGTACACGACAGGGGAATCAGCCCCAGCATTTT.

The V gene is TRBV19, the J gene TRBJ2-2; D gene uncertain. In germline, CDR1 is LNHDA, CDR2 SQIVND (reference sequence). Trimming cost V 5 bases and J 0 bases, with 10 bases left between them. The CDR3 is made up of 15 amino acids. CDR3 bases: TGTGCCAGTAGTTATGTCAGCGCGAACACCGGGGAGCTGTTTTTT. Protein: CASSYVSANTGELFF.

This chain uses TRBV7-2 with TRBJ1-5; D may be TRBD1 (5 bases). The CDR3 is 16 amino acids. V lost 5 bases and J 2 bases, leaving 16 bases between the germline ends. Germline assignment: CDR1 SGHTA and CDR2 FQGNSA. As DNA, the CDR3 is TGTGCCAGCAGCCTCGGGGGGAGTCTAGGCAATCAGCCCCAGCATTTT. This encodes CASSLGGSLGNQPQHF.

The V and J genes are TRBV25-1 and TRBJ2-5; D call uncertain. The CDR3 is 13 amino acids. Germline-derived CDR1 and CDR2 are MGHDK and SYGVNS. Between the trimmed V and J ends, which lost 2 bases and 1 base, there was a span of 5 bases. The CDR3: CASSEQAQETQYF. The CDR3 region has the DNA TGTGCCAGCAGTGAACAGGCCCAAGAGACCCAGTACTTC.

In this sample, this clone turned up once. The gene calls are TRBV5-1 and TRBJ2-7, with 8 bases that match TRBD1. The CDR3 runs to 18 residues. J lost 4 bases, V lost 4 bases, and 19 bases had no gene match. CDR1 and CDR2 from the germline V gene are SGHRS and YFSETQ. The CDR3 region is CASSRVGDLTGEVYEQYF. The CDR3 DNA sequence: TGCGCCAGCAGCCGAGTTGGGGACTTGACAGGGGAGGTTTACGAGCAGTACTTC.

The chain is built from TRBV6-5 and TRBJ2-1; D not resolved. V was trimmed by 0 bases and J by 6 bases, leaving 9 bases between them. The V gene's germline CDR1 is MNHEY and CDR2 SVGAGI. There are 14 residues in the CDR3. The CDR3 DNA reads TGTGCCAGCAGTTACTCAGCCGAGCGCAATGAGCAGTTCTTC. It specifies CASSYSAERNEQFF.

The CDR3 here is CASSLGPGHYEQYF. The DNA of the CDR3 is TGTGCCAGCAGCTTGGGTCCGGGACACTACGAGCAGTACTTC. This sequence joins TRBV7-2 and TRBJ2-7; perhaps TRBD1 as D (6 bases). CDR1 and CDR2 from the germline V gene are SGHTA and FQGNSA. The CDR3 contains 14 residues. The ends were cut back, 3 bases at V and 3 bases at J, with 12 bases in the middle.

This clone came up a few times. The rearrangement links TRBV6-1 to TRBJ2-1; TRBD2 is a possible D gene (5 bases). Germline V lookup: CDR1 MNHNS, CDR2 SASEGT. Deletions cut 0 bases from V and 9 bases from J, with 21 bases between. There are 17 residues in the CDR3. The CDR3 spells CASSEAGQVSRRVEQFF. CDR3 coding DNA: TGTGCCAGCAGTGAAGCAGGGCAGGTTTCACGGCGGGTTGAGCAGTTCTTC.

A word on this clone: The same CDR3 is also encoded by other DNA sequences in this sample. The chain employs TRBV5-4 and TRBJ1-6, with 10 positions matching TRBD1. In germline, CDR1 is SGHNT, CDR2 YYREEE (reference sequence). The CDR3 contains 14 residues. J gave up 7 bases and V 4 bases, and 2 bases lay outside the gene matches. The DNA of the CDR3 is TGTGCCAGCAGCCTGGACAGGGGGAATTCACCCCTCCACTTT. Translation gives CASSLDRGNSPLHF.

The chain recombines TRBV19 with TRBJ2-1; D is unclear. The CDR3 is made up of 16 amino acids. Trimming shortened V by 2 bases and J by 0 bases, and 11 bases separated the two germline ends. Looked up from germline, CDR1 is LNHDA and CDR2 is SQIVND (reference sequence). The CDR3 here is CASSIPPPSSYNEQFF. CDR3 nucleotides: TGTGCCAGTAGTATACCCCCCCCTAGCTCCTACAATGAGCAGTTCTTC.

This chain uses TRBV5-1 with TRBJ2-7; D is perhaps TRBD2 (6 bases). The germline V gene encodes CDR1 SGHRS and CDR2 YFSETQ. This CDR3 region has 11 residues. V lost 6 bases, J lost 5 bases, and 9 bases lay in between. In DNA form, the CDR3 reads TGCGCCAGCACCGGAGGGGACGAGCAGTACTTC. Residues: CASTGGDEQYF.

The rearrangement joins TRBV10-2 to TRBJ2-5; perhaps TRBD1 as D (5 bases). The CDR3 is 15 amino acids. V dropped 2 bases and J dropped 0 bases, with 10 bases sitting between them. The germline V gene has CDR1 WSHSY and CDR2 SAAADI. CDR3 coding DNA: TGCGCCAGCAGTGAGAGGGCAGGGTACCAAGAGACCCAGTACTTC. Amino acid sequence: CASSERAGYQETQYF.

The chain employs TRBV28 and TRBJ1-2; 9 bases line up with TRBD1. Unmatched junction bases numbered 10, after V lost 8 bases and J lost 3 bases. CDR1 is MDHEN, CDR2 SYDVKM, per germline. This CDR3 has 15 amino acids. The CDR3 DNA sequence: TGTGCCAGCCAAAGAGGGACAGGGACCGACTATGGCTACACCTTC. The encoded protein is CASQRGTGTDYGYTF.

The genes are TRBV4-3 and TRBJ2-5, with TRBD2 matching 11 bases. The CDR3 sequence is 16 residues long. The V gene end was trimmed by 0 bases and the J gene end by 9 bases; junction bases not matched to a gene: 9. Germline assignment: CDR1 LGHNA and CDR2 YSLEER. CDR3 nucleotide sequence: TGCGCCAGCAGCCAAGATGCCCTAGCGGGGGGCGTGGCCCAGTACTTC. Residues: CASSQDALAGGVAQYF.

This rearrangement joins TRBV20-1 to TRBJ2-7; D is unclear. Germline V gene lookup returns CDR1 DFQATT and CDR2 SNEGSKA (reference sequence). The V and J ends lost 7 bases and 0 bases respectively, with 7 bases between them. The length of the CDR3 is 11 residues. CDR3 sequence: CSVVSSYEQYF. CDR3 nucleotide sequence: TGCAGTGTCGTCAGCTCCTACGAGCAGTACTTC.

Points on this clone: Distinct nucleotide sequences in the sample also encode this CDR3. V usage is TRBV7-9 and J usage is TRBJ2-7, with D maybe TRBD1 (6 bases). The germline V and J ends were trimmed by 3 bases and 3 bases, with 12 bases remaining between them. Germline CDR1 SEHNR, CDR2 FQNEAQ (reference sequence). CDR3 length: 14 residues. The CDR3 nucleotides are TGTGCCAGCAGCTTGCCAGGGGTAGGCTACGAGCAGTACTTC. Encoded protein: CASSLPGVGYEQYF.

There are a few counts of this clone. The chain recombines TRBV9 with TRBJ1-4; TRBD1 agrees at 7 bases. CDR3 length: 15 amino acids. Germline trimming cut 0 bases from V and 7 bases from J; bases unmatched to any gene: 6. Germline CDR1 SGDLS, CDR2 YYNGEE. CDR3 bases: TGTGCCAGCAGCGTAGGGTTGACAGGGAGTGAAAAACTGTTTTTT. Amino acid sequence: CASSVGLTGSEKLFF. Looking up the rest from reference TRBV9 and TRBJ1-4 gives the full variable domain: DSGVTQTPKHLITATGQRVTLRCSPRSGDLSVYWYQQSLDQGLQFLIQYYNGEERAKGNILERFSAQQFPDLHSELNLSSLELGDSALYFCASSVGLTGSEKLFFGSGTQLSVL.

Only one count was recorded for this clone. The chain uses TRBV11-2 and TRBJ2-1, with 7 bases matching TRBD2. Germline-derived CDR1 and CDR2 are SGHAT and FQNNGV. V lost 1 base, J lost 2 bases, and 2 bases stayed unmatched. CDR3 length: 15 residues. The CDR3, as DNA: TGTGCCAGCAGCTTAGTGGCGGGGGCCTACAATGAGCAGTTCTTC. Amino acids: CASSLVAGAYNEQFF. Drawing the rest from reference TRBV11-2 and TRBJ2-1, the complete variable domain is EAGVAQSPRYKIIEKRQSVAFWCNPISGHATLYWYQQILGQGPKLLIQFQNNGVVDDSQLPKDRFSAERLKGVDSTLKIQPAKLEDSAVYLCASSLVAGAYNEQFFGPGTRLTVL.

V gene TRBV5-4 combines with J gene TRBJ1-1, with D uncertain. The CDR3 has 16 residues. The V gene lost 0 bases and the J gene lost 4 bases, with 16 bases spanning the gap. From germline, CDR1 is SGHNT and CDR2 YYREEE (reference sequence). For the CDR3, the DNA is TGTGCCAGCAGCTTGGCAGACCAGGAGGTGAGCACTGAAGCTTTCTTT. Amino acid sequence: CASSLADQEVSTEAFF.

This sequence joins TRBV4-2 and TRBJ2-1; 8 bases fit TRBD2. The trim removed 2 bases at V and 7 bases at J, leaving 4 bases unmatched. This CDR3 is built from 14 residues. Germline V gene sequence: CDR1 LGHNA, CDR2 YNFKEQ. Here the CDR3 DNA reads TGTGCCAGCAGCCAACGCGGGGGGATGAATGAGCAGTTCTTC. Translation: CASSQRGGMNEQFF.

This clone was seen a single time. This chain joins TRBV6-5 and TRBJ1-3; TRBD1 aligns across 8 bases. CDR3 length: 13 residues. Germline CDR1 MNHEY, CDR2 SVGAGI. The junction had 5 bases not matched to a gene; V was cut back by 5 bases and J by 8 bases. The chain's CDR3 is CASSHGQGYTIYF. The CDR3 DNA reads TGTGCCAGCAGTCACGGACAGGGTTACACCATATATTTT.

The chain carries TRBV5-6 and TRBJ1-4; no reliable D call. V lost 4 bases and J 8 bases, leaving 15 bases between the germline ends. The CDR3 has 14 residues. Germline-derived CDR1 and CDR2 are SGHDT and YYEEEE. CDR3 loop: CASSRGFKGEKLFF. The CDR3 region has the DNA TGTGCCAGCAGCCGAGGGTTTAAGGGAGAAAAACTGTTTTTT.